The 2 T cell receptor beta chains presented below share a single source sample, sequenced in a study of response to subunit inactivated influenza vaccine. TCRdb itself ran the RT-PCR reads through MiXCR, one entry per CDR3 protein. The sample consists of about 540,000 distinct CDR3 sequences, roughly 25% of them appearing once. These same data were also listed under a study on T cells expressing NK-cell markers. Per that paper: UMIs accompanied the 5'RACE template switching by which TCR beta cDNA was made.

Sequenced material: CD4+ T cells sorted from PBMCs, taken 12 days after vaccination. These receptors all come from a man aged 50-60 years who received an inactivated influenza vaccine.

This clonotype has a count of ten or more. Germline and junction disagree at one end, which may indicate a read error. This chain joins TRBV5-1 and TRBJ2-5; D uncertain. This CDR3 region has 11 residues. The V gene's germline CDR1 is SGHRS and CDR2 YFSETQ. CDR3 DNA sequence: TGTGCCAGCAGTTTCGAAGAGACCCAGTACTTC. This encodes CASSFEETQYF.

This clonotype was picked up a small number of times. This chain uses TRBV12-3 or TRBV12-4 with TRBJ2-1; 7 nucleotides match TRBD1. Germline trimming cut 3 bases from V and 2 bases from J; bases unmatched to any gene: 4. This CDR3 has 15 residues. Written as DNA, the CDR3 is TGTGCCAGCAGTTTCGTCAGGGGGACCTACAATGAGCAGTTCTTC. It translates to CASSFVRGTYNEQFF.